Shown below are 27 T cell receptor beta chains from a single sample sequenced in a study of shared clonotypes between healthy human individuals. Only in-frame clones appear in the TCRdb table, and some are missing; sequencing was by immunoSEQ multiplex PCR. Among 630,000 or so clones, roughly 98% were seen once, and the ten largest hold 0.3%. Naive CD8 cells, CD45RO-negative and positively selected for CCR7, excluded terminally differentiated effector memory CD45RA+ cells. The sequenced sample was naive CD8+ T cells sorted from blood. These receptors all stem from a man in his thirties or forties in good health.

V usage is TRBV6-5 and J usage is TRBJ2-2, with D uncertain. The CDR3 is 13 residues long. Germline V lookup: CDR1 MNHEY, CDR2 SVGAGI. V dropped 8 bases and J dropped 0 bases, with 7 bases sitting between them. The CDR3 sequence: CASGTANTGELFF. For the CDR3, the DNA is TGTGCCAGCGGCACGGCGAACACCGGGGAGCTGTTTTTT.

The chain joins TRBV6-1 to TRBJ1-1, with D perhaps TRBD1 (5 bases). Trimming cost V 7 bases and J 11 bases, with 17 bases left between them. CDR3 size: 12 residues. Germline loops: CDR1 MNHNS, CDR2 SASEGT. The CDR3 region has the DNA TGTGCCAGCACCTATCAGGGAATGGGGGCTTTCTTT. Amino acids: CASTYQGMGAFF.

The rearrangement joins TRBV5-1 to TRBJ2-1; 7 bases are shared with TRBD2. J was trimmed by 6 bases and V by 2 bases; bases with no gene match: 17. Germline loops: CDR1 SGHRS, CDR2 YFSETQ. The CDR3 runs 18 residues. CDR3 nucleotides: TGCGCCAGCAGCTTACGTTCACAGCGGGAATATGTGTTCAATGAGCAGTTCTTC. Translation: CASSLRSQREYVFNEQFF.

The genes are TRBV27 and TRBJ2-7, with D uncertain. This CDR3 is 14 amino acids long. CDR1 and CDR2 (germline): MNHEY, SMNVEV (reference sequence). V gave up 2 bases and J gave up 3 bases, with 11 bases separating them. CDR3 amino acids: CASSLGGVYYEQYF. CDR3 sequence (DNA): TGTGCCAGCAGTTTAGGTGGAGTCTACTACGAGCAGTACTTC.

V usage is TRBV29-1 and J usage is TRBJ2-1; the match to TRBD1 covers 8 bases. Germline CDR1 SQVTM, CDR2 ANQGSEA. The CDR3 contains 18 residues. Trimming took 3 bases from V and 4 from J; bases not matched to a gene: 17. The CDR3 bases are TGCAGCGTTGAGACCGGACTGACAGGGGTAGGACCTTACAATGAGCAGTTCTTC. Its protein product is CSVETGLTGVGPYNEQFF.

This chain links TRBV13 with TRBJ2-1; 7 bases line up with TRBD1. Germline V gene lookup returns CDR1 PRHDT and CDR2 FYEKMQ (reference sequence). V was clipped by 6 bases and J by 0 bases; unmatched bases: 2. This CDR3 comprises 14 residues. The CDR3 spells CASRNRGSYNEQFF. The DNA for the CDR3 is TGTGCCAGCAGGAACAGGGGCTCCTACAATGAGCAGTTCTTC.

This clone appeared a single time. The chain links TRBV4-2 to TRBJ2-2; possibly TRBD2 for D (5 bases). From germline, CDR1 is LGHNA and CDR2 YNFKEQ. CDR3 size: 13 residues. Trimming removed 6 bases from V and 6 bases from J, with 11 bases in between. CDR3 amino acids: CASRDGESGELFF. CDR3 DNA sequence: TGTGCCAGCAGAGACGGGGAGTCCGGGGAGCTGTTTTTT.

A single count supports this clone. The chain couples TRBV9 to TRBJ2-7; 11 bases are a match to TRBD2. V trimming: 3 bases; J trimming: 4 bases; junction bases outside the gene matches: 6. The CDR3 contains 15 residues. Germline V CDR1 and CDR2: SGDLS, YYNGEE. DNA of the CDR3: TGTGCCAGCAGCGCCACGGGACTAGCGGAATACGAGCAGTACTTC. Amino acids: CASSATGLAEYEQYF.

A single count supports this clone. The chain combines TRBV7-2 with TRBJ2-7; 12 nucleotides align to TRBD2. Germline CDR1 and CDR2: SGHTA and FQGNSA. This CDR3 has 16 residues. V lost 5 bases, J lost 0 bases, and 5 bases stayed unmatched. The CDR3, as DNA: TGTGCCAGCAGCCATGGGACTAGCGGGTTCTCCTACGAGCAGTACTTC. This gives the protein CASSHGTSGFSYEQYF.

V usage is TRBV5-4 and J usage is TRBJ2-7; D may be TRBD1 or TRBD2 (5 bases each). The V end was cut by 0 bases, the J end by 3 bases, with 7 bases between. The length of the CDR3 is 13 residues. Per the germline V gene, CDR1 is SGHNT and CDR2 is YYREEE (reference sequence). Written as DNA, the CDR3 is TGTGCCAGCAGCTTGGGGGACGGCTACGAGCAGTACTTC. Amino acid sequence: CASSLGDGYEQYF.

The V call is TRBV7-8, the J call TRBJ2-3, with D uncertain. V gave up 3 bases and J gave up 2 bases, with 3 bases separating them. Germline V gene sequence: CDR1 SGHVS, CDR2 FQNEAQ. The CDR3 has 12 residues. CDR3 loop: CASSFDTDTQYF. The CDR3 DNA is TGTGCCAGCAGCTTTGACACAGATACGCAGTATTTT.

The chain carries TRBV2 and TRBJ2-1; 7 positions match TRBD2. Losses at the gene ends were 3 bases for V and 8 bases for J; bases not matched to a gene: 10. This CDR3 spans 15 amino acids. Germline loops: CDR1 SNHLY, CDR2 FYNNEI. This CDR3 is CASSDWAGEVDEQFF. CDR3 coding DNA: TGTGCCAGCAGTGATTGGGCGGGAGAGGTAGATGAGCAGTTCTTC.

V gene TRBV19 combines with J gene TRBJ2-1; the D gene could be TRBD1 or TRBD2 (5 bases each). Trimming left V 0 bases short and J 8 bases short, with 14 bases between. From germline, CDR1 is LNHDA and CDR2 SQIVND (reference sequence). This CDR3 contains 15 residues. The CDR3 reads CASSIDRDAADEQFF. The CDR3 DNA is TGTGCCAGTAGTATAGACCGGGACGCTGCAGATGAGCAGTTCTTC.

The V and J genes are TRBV27 and TRBJ2-7; D is possibly TRBD1 (6 bases). Deletions cut 6 bases from V and 0 bases from J, with 9 bases between. From germline, CDR1 is MNHEY and CDR2 SMNVEV (reference sequence). This CDR3 has 13 residues. CDR3 amino acids: CASRVQGSYEQYF. CDR3 DNA: TGTGCCAGCAGGGTACAGGGCTCCTACGAGCAGTACTTC.

This clone was seen just once. J is TRBJ1-1 and V is TRBV11-2, with 9 bases aligning to TRBD1. The V gene's germline CDR1 is SGHAT and CDR2 FQNNGV. J lost 0 bases, V lost 5 bases, and 4 bases had no gene match. CDR3 length: 15 amino acids. The chain's CDR3 is CASSPGTGLNTEAFF. CDR3 DNA sequence: TGTGCCAGCAGCCCAGGGACAGGGCTGAACACTGAAGCTTTCTTT.

This rearrangement joins TRBV5-1 to TRBJ2-7; D is unresolved. Germline V gene data show CDR1 as SGHRS and CDR2 as YFSETQ. CDR3 size: 13 residues. V was clipped by 0 bases and J by 2 bases, with 6 bases between them. The CDR3 region is CASSLGNPYEQYF. DNA of the CDR3: TGCGCCAGCAGCTTGGGGAATCCCTACGAGCAGTACTTC.

The CDR3: CASSPPDRAYEQYF. CDR3 nucleotides: TGTGCCAGCAGCCCCCCGGACAGGGCCTACGAGCAGTACTTC. The chain recombines TRBV7-9 with TRBJ2-7; 8 bases align to TRBD1. Losses at the gene ends were 5 bases for V and 2 bases for J; bases not matched to a gene: 5. This CDR3 is 14 amino acids long. The germline CDR1 and CDR2 sequences are SEHNR and FQNEAQ (reference sequence).

This clone is a singleton in its sample. This chain links TRBV6-6 with TRBJ1-4; 10 bases match TRBD1. V was pared by 10 bases and J by 8 bases, with 13 bases of the junction left unmatched. The CDR3 runs 15 residues. Germline-derived CDR1 and CDR2 are MNHNY and SVGAGI (reference sequence). The CDR3 DNA sequence: TGTGCCATCGCTGCGACCGGGACAGGGGTCGAAAAACTGTTTTTT. Translated: CAIAATGTGVEKLFF.

With respect to this clone: Compared with germline, one end of the junction differs, possibly owing to a read error. The chain carries TRBV27 and TRBJ2-2; D perhaps matches TRBD2 (5 bases). This CDR3 comprises 13 residues. The germline CDR1 and CDR2 sequences are MNHEY and SMNVEV (reference sequence). CDR3 DNA sequence: TGTGCCAGCAGTATATCAGCGGCCGGGGAGCTGTTTTTT. Residues: CASSISAAGELFF.

DNA of the CDR3: TGTGCCAGCAGTTTCAGGGAATTGAACACTGAAGCTTTCTTT. This translates into CASSFRELNTEAFF. The chain uses TRBV28 and TRBJ1-1; D might be TRBD1 (5 bases). Per the germline V gene, CDR1 is MDHEN and CDR2 is SYDVKM. Trimming cost V 3 bases and J 0 bases, with 8 bases left between them. This CDR3 spans 14 amino acids.

This clone was picked up one time. This chain joins TRBV19 and TRBJ2-7; 8 nucleotides agree with TRBD1. Germline-derived CDR1 and CDR2 are LNHDA and SQIVND (reference sequence). The junction had 8 bases not matched to a gene; V was cut back by 4 bases and J by 3 bases. This CDR3 is built from 15 residues. The CDR3 loop is CASSSRQGKFYEQYF. As DNA, the CDR3 is TGTGCCAGTAGTAGCCGACAGGGGAAATTCTACGAGCAGTACTTC.

V gene TRBV7-2 combines with J gene TRBJ2-7, with D possibly being TRBD1 (5 bases). Trimming cost V 5 bases and J 4 bases, with 15 bases left between them. This CDR3 is built from 14 residues. CDR1 SGHTA and CDR2 FQGNSA come from the germline V gene. The CDR3: CASSQGAVGYEQYF. The CDR3 DNA follows: TGTGCCAGCAGCCAAGGGGCTGTAGGTTACGAGCAGTACTTC.

The CDR3 DNA reads as TGTGCCAGCAGCTCCATCCGATACGAGCAGTACTTC. It is translated as CASSSIRYEQYF. The V gene is TRBV5-8, the J gene TRBJ2-7; the D is unclear. The length of the CDR3 is 12 residues. Germline V lookup: CDR1 SGHTS, CDR2 YDEGEE. V lost 3 bases, J lost 4 bases, and 8 bases lay in between.

The chain couples TRBV29-1 to TRBJ2-5; 8 bases agree with TRBD1. Losses at the gene ends were 6 bases for V and 5 bases for J; bases not matched to a gene: 8. This CDR3 region has 13 residues. Germline CDR1 SQVTM, CDR2 ANQGSEA. As DNA, the CDR3 is TGCAGCGTGGGGACAGGCCTCAGGGAGACCCAGTACTTC. Protein sequence: CSVGTGLRETQYF.

As concerns this clone: Within the sample, other DNA sequences also encode this same CDR3. Written as DNA, the CDR3 is TGTGCCTGGAGCGACAGCTCCTACGAGCAGTACTTC. Residues: CAWSDSSYEQYF. The chain is built from TRBV30 and TRBJ2-7; weak D call: TRBD1 (5 bases). CDR3 length: 12 amino acids. Germline assignment: CDR1 GTSNPN and CDR2 SVGIG (reference sequence). The ends were cut back, 3 bases at V and 0 bases at J, with 6 bases in the middle.

In its sample, this clone was seen once. The chain is built from TRBV19 and TRBJ2-1, with TRBD2 identical over 9 bases. The ends lost 1 base at V and 5 bases at J; junction bases unmatched: 3. Germline CDR1 LNHDA, CDR2 SQIVND (reference sequence). The CDR3 sequence is 15 residues long. The CDR3 DNA sequence: TGTGCCAGTAGTATAGCTCTAGCGGGACACAATGAGCAGTTCTTC. Amino acid sequence: CASSIALAGHNEQFF. Drawing the rest from reference TRBV19 and TRBJ2-1, the complete variable domain is DGGITQSPKYLFRKEGQNVTLSCEQNLNHDAMYWYRQDPGQGLRLIYYSQIVNDFQKGDIAEGYSVSREKKESFPLTVTSAQKNPTAFYLCASSIALAGHNEQFFGPGTRLTVL.

The chain has TRBV4-1 and TRBJ2-1; D is unresolved. The V end lost 0 bases, the J end lost 6 bases, and 6 bases lay between the germline ends. Germline V gene data show CDR1 as MGHRA and CDR2 as YSYEKL. The length of the CDR3 is 13 residues. The CDR3 nucleotides are TGCGCCAGCAGCCAAGACATGTTCAATGAGCAGTTCTTC. Its translation is CASSQDMFNEQFF.